Listed below are T cell receptor beta chains from one sample, sequenced in a study of response to subunit inactivated influenza vaccine. TCRdb reanalysed the RT-PCR reads using MiXCR and keeps one entry per CDR3 protein. The table records about 520,000 distinct CDR3 sequences, roughly 25% of them present only once. The input for sequencing was CD4+ T cells sorted from PBMCs, taken 4 to 6 days after vaccination. These receptors were taken from a man in his forties or fifties who received an inactivated influenza vaccine. Each CDR3 is given with its conserved first and last residue. Fields, in order: D gene, J gene, V gene, clone size, CDR3 protein, CDR3 DNA. The D gene is left open where the match is weak. The size entry is marked missing in some rows and otherwise reads once, few, many or a size class.

d_call: TRBD2
j_call: TRBJ2-2
v_call: TRBV5-1
clone_size: -
cdr3_aa: CASSSLAGGRTGELFF
cdr3_nt: TGCGCCAGCAGCTCACTAGCGGGGGGCCGAACCGGGGAGCTGTTTTTT

d_call: TRBD2
j_call: TRBJ2-3
v_call: TRBV12-3/TRBV12-4
clone_size: -
cdr3_aa: CTSSLALRGLAGETDTQYF
cdr3_nt: TGTACCAGCAGTTTAGCGCTAAGGGGGCTAGCGGGAGAGACAGATACGCAGTATTTT

d_call: -
j_call: TRBJ2-2
v_call: TRBV27
clone_size: -
cdr3_aa: CASRRMNTGELFF
cdr3_nt: TGTGCCAGCAGGCGAATGAACACCGGGGAGCTGTTTTTT

d_call: -
j_call: TRBJ1-4
v_call: TRBV18
clone_size: few
cdr3_aa: CASSPVVDEKLFF
cdr3_nt: TGTGCCAGCTCACCGGTGGTTGATGAAAAACTGTTTTTT

d_call: -
j_call: TRBJ2-7
v_call: TRBV3-1
clone_size: -
cdr3_aa: CASSQQDYEQYF
cdr3_nt: TGTGCCAGCAGCCAACAAGACTACGAGCAGTACTTC

d_call: -
j_call: TRBJ2-1
v_call: TRBV7-3
clone_size: few
cdr3_aa: CASSLSAGISYNEQFF
cdr3_nt: TGTGCCAGCAGCTTAAGCGCCGGAATCTCCTACAATGAGCAGTTCTTC

d_call: -
j_call: TRBJ1-1
v_call: TRBV20-1
clone_size: few
cdr3_aa: CSARVTGSAEAFF
cdr3_nt: TGCAGTGCTAGGGTCACAGGGTCTGCTGAAGCTTTCTTT

d_call: -
j_call: TRBJ1-1
v_call: TRBV2
clone_size: few
cdr3_aa: CASSDQNTEAFF
cdr3_nt: TGTGCCAGCAGTGATCAGAACACTGAAGCTTTCTTT

d_call: -
j_call: TRBJ1-1
v_call: TRBV12-3/TRBV12-4
clone_size: -
cdr3_aa: CASSLAPGTGTEAFF
cdr3_nt: TGTGCCAGCAGTTTAGCCCCAGGGACGGGGACTGAAGCTTTCTTT

d_call: TRBD2
j_call: TRBJ2-7
v_call: TRBV11-2
clone_size: -
cdr3_aa: CASSRGLASYEQYF
cdr3_nt: TGTGCCAGCAGCCGAGGACTAGCGAGCTACGAGCAGTACTTC

d_call: -
j_call: TRBJ2-7
v_call: TRBV7-2
clone_size: -
cdr3_aa: CASSSYPYEQYF
cdr3_nt: TGTGCCAGCAGCTCCTACCCCTACGAGCAGTACTTC

d_call: -
j_call: TRBJ2-7
v_call: TRBV6-2/TRBV6-3
clone_size: few
cdr3_aa: CASTRGGHDYEQYF
cdr3_nt: TGTGCCAGCACCCGAGGAGGACACGACTACGAGCAGTACTTC

d_call: -
j_call: TRBJ1-5
v_call: TRBV28
clone_size: -
cdr3_aa: CASSAENQPQHF
cdr3_nt: TGTGCCAGCAGTGCTGAAAATCAGCCCCAGCATTTT

d_call: TRBD2
j_call: TRBJ2-4
v_call: TRBV28
clone_size: once
cdr3_aa: CASSFPGREAKNIQYF
cdr3_nt: TGTGCCAGCAGTTTTCCCGGGAGGGAGGCCAAAAACATTCAGTACTTC

d_call: -
j_call: TRBJ2-2
v_call: TRBV5-5
clone_size: -
cdr3_aa: CASSQGLKNTGELFF
cdr3_nt: TGTGCCAGCAGCCAGGGACTTAAGAACACCGGGGAGCTGTTTTTT

d_call: TRBD2
j_call: TRBJ2-5
v_call: TRBV3-1
clone_size: -
cdr3_aa: CASSFHPPGLAGLPGGKTQYF
cdr3_nt: TGTGCCAGCAGCTTTCACCCTCCGGGACTAGCGGGATTACCTGGGGGGAAGACCCAGTACTTC

d_call: TRBD1
j_call: TRBJ2-7
v_call: TRBV20-1
clone_size: few
cdr3_aa: CSARVGNRGWKDEQYF
cdr3_nt: TGCAGTGCTAGGGTGGGGAACAGGGGTTGGAAAGACGAGCAGTACTTC

d_call: -
j_call: TRBJ2-5
v_call: TRBV11-2
clone_size: few
cdr3_aa: CASRNFGRKETQYF
cdr3_nt: TGTGCCAGCAGGAACTTCGGACGGAAAGAGACCCAGTACTTC

d_call: -
j_call: TRBJ2-7
v_call: TRBV6-1
clone_size: -
cdr3_aa: CASSPWISSYEQYF
cdr3_nt: TGTGCCAGCAGTCCGTGGATCAGCTCCTACGAGCAGTACTTC

d_call: -
j_call: TRBJ2-7
v_call: TRBV7-9
clone_size: few
cdr3_aa: CASSVEGDRAYEQYF
cdr3_nt: TGTGCCAGCAGCGTCGAGGGGGACCGAGCGTACGAGCAGTACTTC

d_call: -
j_call: TRBJ2-5
v_call: TRBV30
clone_size: -
cdr3_aa: CAWEGPPMYF
cdr3_nt: TGTGCCTGGGAGGGACCACCCATGTACTTC

d_call: -
j_call: TRBJ1-2
v_call: TRBV5-1
clone_size: many
cdr3_aa: CASSLGGDYGYTF
cdr3_nt: TGTGCCAGCAGTTTAGGGGGAGACTATGGCTACACCTTC

d_call: -
j_call: TRBJ1-1
v_call: TRBV12-3/TRBV12-4
clone_size: many
cdr3_aa: CASSLGLGGNEAFF
cdr3_nt: TGTGCCAGCAGTTTAGGCCTCGGGGGGAATGAAGCTTTCTTT

d_call: TRBD2
j_call: TRBJ2-3
v_call: TRBV29-1
clone_size: -
cdr3_aa: CSVEGLAGLMDTQYF
cdr3_nt: TGCAGCGTTGAAGGGCTAGCGGGGTTAATGGATACGCAGTATTTT

d_call: -
j_call: TRBJ2-1
v_call: TRBV11-2
clone_size: -
cdr3_aa: CASGAGDLLRNEQFF
cdr3_nt: TGTGCCAGTGGAGCAGGGGACCTCCTGAGGAATGAGCAGTTCTTC

d_call: TRBD2
j_call: TRBJ2-3
v_call: TRBV4-2
clone_size: -
cdr3_aa: CASSQDTSGGSDTQYF
cdr3_nt: TGTGCCAGCAGCCAAGATACCAGCGGGGGGTCAGATACGCAGTATTTT

d_call: -
j_call: TRBJ1-5
v_call: TRBV5-5
clone_size: -
cdr3_aa: CLNQPQHF
cdr3_nt: TGCTTGAATCAGCCCCAGCATTTT

d_call: TRBD2
j_call: TRBJ2-1
v_call: TRBV27
clone_size: few
cdr3_aa: CASSLTPGLATVNEQFF
cdr3_nt: TGTGCCAGCAGTCTAACACCGGGACTAGCGACGGTCAATGAGCAGTTCTTC

d_call: TRBD1
j_call: TRBJ1-4
v_call: TRBV12-3/TRBV12-4
clone_size: many
cdr3_aa: CASSIRQGAGEKLFF
cdr3_nt: TGTGCCAGCAGTATCCGACAGGGGGCAGGAGAAAAACTGTTTTTT

d_call: TRBD1
j_call: TRBJ2-7
v_call: TRBV3-1
clone_size: few
cdr3_aa: CASSQEGNRGSSYEQYF
cdr3_nt: TGTGCCAGCAGCCAGGAAGGGAACAGGGGGAGCTCCTACGAGCAGTACTTC

d_call: -
j_call: TRBJ2-7
v_call: TRBV2
clone_size: -
cdr3_aa: CASGGGRLGYF
cdr3_nt: TGTGCCAGCGGGGGGGGCCGCCTTGGGTACTTC

d_call: -
j_call: TRBJ2-3
v_call: TRBV12-3/TRBV12-4
clone_size: few
cdr3_aa: CASSGTGTTQYF
cdr3_nt: TGTGCCAGCAGTGGAACCGGGACTACGCAGTATTTT

d_call: TRBD2
j_call: TRBJ2-5
v_call: TRBV18
clone_size: -
cdr3_aa: CASSPPTSGRKGKTQYF
cdr3_nt: TGTGCCAGCTCACCACCAACTAGCGGGAGGAAAGGGAAGACCCAGTACTTC

d_call: TRBD1
j_call: TRBJ2-5
v_call: TRBV11-2
clone_size: -
cdr3_aa: CASSLAGTVQVETQYF
cdr3_nt: TGTGCCAGCAGCTTAGCGGGGACAGTCCAGGTGGAGACCCAGTACTTC

d_call: -
j_call: TRBJ2-7
v_call: TRBV7-3
clone_size: -
cdr3_aa: CASSQGGNYEQYF
cdr3_nt: TGTGCCAGCAGCCAGGGGGGAAACTACGAGCAGTACTTC

d_call: -
j_call: TRBJ2-1
v_call: TRBV3-1
clone_size: -
cdr3_aa: CASSQLSSYNEQFF
cdr3_nt: TGTGCCAGCAGCCAACTCAGCTCCTACAATGAGCAGTTCTTC

d_call: -
j_call: TRBJ1-6
v_call: TRBV28
clone_size: -
cdr3_aa: CASSLQGVRGSPLHF
cdr3_nt: TGTGCCAGCAGTTTACAAGGGGTTCGGGGTTCACCCCTCCACTTT

d_call: TRBD2
j_call: TRBJ2-3
v_call: TRBV29-1
clone_size: few
cdr3_aa: CSGTSVKGTDTQYF
cdr3_nt: TGCAGCGGGACTAGCGTGAAAGGCACAGATACGCAGTATTTT

d_call: TRBD2
j_call: TRBJ2-2
v_call: TRBV28
clone_size: few
cdr3_aa: CASRLSGTNTGELFF
cdr3_nt: TGTGCCAGCAGACTTAGCGGGACGAACACCGGGGAGCTGTTTTTT

d_call: -
j_call: TRBJ2-1
v_call: TRBV29-1
clone_size: few
cdr3_aa: CSVVLVGSYNEQFF
cdr3_nt: TGCAGCGTTGTCCTTGTCGGATCCTACAATGAGCAGTTCTTC

d_call: -
j_call: TRBJ2-7
v_call: TRBV6-2/TRBV6-3
clone_size: once
cdr3_aa: CASRQDRSPYEQYF
cdr3_nt: TGTGCCAGCAGGCAGGACAGAAGCCCCTACGAGCAGTACTTC

d_call: -
j_call: TRBJ1-5
v_call: TRBV29-1
clone_size: many
cdr3_aa: CSVAGSGQPQHF
cdr3_nt: TGCAGCGTTGCAGGGTCCGGGCAGCCCCAGCATTTT

d_call: TRBD2
j_call: TRBJ2-7
v_call: TRBV5-1
clone_size: -
cdr3_aa: CASSFGTSGRYEQYF
cdr3_nt: TGCGCCAGCAGCTTTGGGACTAGCGGGAGATACGAGCAGTACTTC

d_call: -
j_call: TRBJ1-1
v_call: TRBV2
clone_size: -
cdr3_aa: CASNYVNTEAFF
cdr3_nt: TGTGCCAGCAACTACGTGAACACTGAAGCTTTCTTT

d_call: -
j_call: TRBJ1-2
v_call: TRBV5-1
clone_size: few
cdr3_aa: CASSAGGYYGYTF
cdr3_nt: TGCGCCAGCAGCGCTGGGGGTTACTATGGCTACACCTTC

d_call: TRBD1
j_call: TRBJ2-7
v_call: TRBV24-1
clone_size: few
cdr3_aa: CATSDRDSGSYEQYF
cdr3_nt: TGTGCCACCAGTGACCGGGACAGCGGCTCCTACGAGCAGTACTTC

d_call: -
j_call: TRBJ2-3
v_call: TRBV7-9
clone_size: -
cdr3_aa: CASAPGVVVGTQYF
cdr3_nt: TGTGCCAGCGCTCCCGGGGTGGTTGTCGGAACGCAGTATTTT

d_call: -
j_call: TRBJ1-5
v_call: TRBV7-9
clone_size: few
cdr3_aa: CASSFDKGQGGNQPQHF
cdr3_nt: TGTGCCAGCAGCTTCGACAAAGGGCAGGGTGGCAATCAGCCCCAGCATTTT

d_call: TRBD1
j_call: TRBJ1-1
v_call: TRBV29-1
clone_size: few
cdr3_aa: CSVGAGGWTEAFF
cdr3_nt: TGCAGCGTTGGAGCAGGGGGCTGGACTGAAGCTTTCTTT